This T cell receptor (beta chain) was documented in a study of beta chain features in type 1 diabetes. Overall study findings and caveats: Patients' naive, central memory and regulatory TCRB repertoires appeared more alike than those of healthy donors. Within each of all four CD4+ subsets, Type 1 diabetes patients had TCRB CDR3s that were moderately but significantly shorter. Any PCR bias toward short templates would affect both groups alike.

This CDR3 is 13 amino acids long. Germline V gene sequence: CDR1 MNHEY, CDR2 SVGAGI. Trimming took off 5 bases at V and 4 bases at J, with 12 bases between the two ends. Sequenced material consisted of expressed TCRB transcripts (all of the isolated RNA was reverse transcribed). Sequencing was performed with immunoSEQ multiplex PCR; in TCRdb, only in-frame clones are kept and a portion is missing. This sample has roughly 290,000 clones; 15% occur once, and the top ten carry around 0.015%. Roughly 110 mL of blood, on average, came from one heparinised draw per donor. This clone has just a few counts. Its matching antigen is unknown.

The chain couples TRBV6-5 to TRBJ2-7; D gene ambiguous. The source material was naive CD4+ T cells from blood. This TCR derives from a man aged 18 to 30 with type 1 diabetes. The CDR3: CASSPGPMYEQYF. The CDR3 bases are TGTGCCAGCAGTCCGGGTCCTATGTACGAGCAGTACTTC.